Each of the 17 T cell receptor beta chains below was sequenced from the same sample in a study of T cell responses to AZD1222 COVID-19 vaccine. Libraries were prepared by immunoSEQ multiplex PCR; TCRdb keeps only in-frame clonotypes and omits some of them. The sample holds about 220,000 clones, around 93% seen once. The sample in question was peripheral blood, obtained on day 0 of MenACWY control vaccination. These receptors all stem from an adult in good health.

The chain combines TRBV6-5 with TRBJ1-2; TRBD1 matches at 8 bases. With V trimmed by 0 bases and J by 0 bases, 3 bases remained unmatched. There are 16 residues in the CDR3. Germline V gene sequence: CDR1 MNHEY, CDR2 SVGAGI. The CDR3 here is CASSYSRTGTNYGYTF. CDR3 nucleotides: TGTGCCAGCAGTTACTCAAGGACAGGGACTAACTATGGCTACACCTTC.

The chain is built from TRBV3-1 (or the pseudogene TRBV3-2) and TRBJ2-2; either TRBD1 or TRBD2 may fit D (5 bases each). CDR1 LGHDT and CDR2 YNNKEL come from the germline V gene (reference sequence). CDR3 size: 16 residues. The V end was cut by 1 base, the J end by 3 bases, with 12 bases between. The CDR3 reads CASSQGGTLYTGELFF. The CDR3 bases are TGTGCCAGCAGCCAAGGGGGGACCCTTTACACCGGGGAGCTGTTTTTT.

This chain joins TRBV27 and TRBJ1-2, with 7 positions matching TRBD1. With V trimmed by 3 bases and J by 5 bases, 6 bases remained unmatched. The CDR3 totals 14 residues. The germline V gene encodes CDR1 MNHEY and CDR2 SMNVEV (reference sequence). This chain's CDR3 is CASSLRQGVYGYTF. The CDR3 DNA is TGTGCCAGCAGTTTGAGACAGGGTGTTTATGGCTACACCTTC.

The V and J genes are TRBV4-1 and TRBJ2-3; TRBD2 aligns across 7 bases. The CDR3 totals 16 residues. V was pared by 0 bases and J by 2 bases, with 5 bases of the junction left unmatched. Germline-derived CDR1 and CDR2 are MGHRA and YSYEKL. The CDR3 nucleotides are TGCGCCAGCAGCCAAGAAAGTGGGAGGGCCACAGATACGCAGTATTTT. This gives the protein CASSQESGRATDTQYF.

This rearrangement joins TRBV3-1 (or the pseudogene TRBV3-2) to TRBJ2-5, with D maybe TRBD2 (6 bases). Trimming took off 6 bases at V and 2 bases at J, with 10 bases between the two ends. The germline CDR1 and CDR2 sequences are LGHDT and YNNKEL (reference sequence). The CDR3 covers 13 residues. Written as DNA, the CDR3 is TGTGCCAGCAGGCGCGGGATACAAGAGACCCAGTACTTC. Its translation is CASRRGIQETQYF.

This rearrangement joins TRBV19 to TRBJ2-3; 8 nucleotides match TRBD2. The CDR3 sequence is 15 residues long. Germline loops: CDR1 LNHDA, CDR2 SQIVND (reference sequence). Trimming removed 7 bases from V and 5 bases from J; junction bases left unmatched: 11. The CDR3 spells CASMSVAGRGDTQYF. CDR3 sequence (DNA): TGTGCCAGTATGTCGGTAGCGGGGCGCGGAGATACGCAGTATTTT. Complete variable domain (other parts from reference TRBV19 and TRBJ2-3): DGGITQSPKYLFRKEGQNVTLSCEQNLNHDAMYWYRQDPGQGLRLIYYSQIVNDFQKGDIAEGYSVSREKKESFPLTVTSAQKNPTAFYLCASMSVAGRGDTQYFGPGTRLTVL.

The rearrangement uses TRBV11-2 and TRBJ1-2; a possible D gene is TRBD1 (5 bases). V lost 4 bases and J 5 bases, leaving 17 bases between the germline ends. Germline-derived CDR1 and CDR2 are SGHAT and FQNNGV. CDR3 length: 15 residues. The CDR3 loop is CASSSPLGAEYGYTF. CDR3 sequence (DNA): TGTGCCAGCAGCTCTCCTCTAGGGGCAGAGTATGGCTACACCTTC. Using reference TRBV11-2 and TRBJ1-2 for the parts outside the CDR3, the full variable domain is EAGVAQSPRYKIIEKRQSVAFWCNPISGHATLYWYQQILGQGPKLLIQFQNNGVVDDSQLPKDRFSAERLKGVDSTLKIQPAKLEDSAVYLCASSSPLGAEYGYTFGSGTRLTVV.

Note on this clone: Its ends do not fully match the called genes, so a read error is possible. The chain recombines TRBV13 with TRBJ1-2, with 8 bases matching TRBD1. Germline CDR1 and CDR2: PRHDT and FYEKMQ (reference sequence). This CDR3 has 13 residues. CDR3 coding DNA: TGTGCCAGCAGCGTAGGACAGGGCTATGGCTACACCTTC. It yields the protein CASSVGQGYGYTF.

This clone was picked up a small number of times. The CDR3: CAWSWGGQMNTEAFF. CDR3 DNA: TGTGCCTGGAGCTGGGGAGGGCAGATGAACACTGAAGCTTTCTTT. The chain has TRBV30 and TRBJ1-1; unclear D gene. With 3 bases removed from V and 0 bases from J, the gap between germline ends came to 14 bases. The CDR3 is 15 amino acids. The germline gives CDR1 GTSNPN, CDR2 SVGIG (reference sequence).

In nucleotides, the CDR3 is TGCAGCGTTGAAGACGGGGCGGATACGCAGTATTTT. Translating gives CSVEDGADTQYF. The chain links TRBV29-1 to TRBJ2-3; D may match TRBD1 or TRBD2 (5 bases each). With 0 bases removed from V and 6 bases from J, the gap between germline ends came to 7 bases. The CDR3 is made up of 12 amino acids. The germline V gene encodes CDR1 SQVTM and CDR2 ANQGSEA.

This chain connects TRBV9 to TRBJ2-2; no firm D call. This CDR3 has 17 residues. Trimming pared 4 bases from V and 3 bases from J, leaving 19 bases between. CDR1 and CDR2 (germline): SGDLS, YYNGEE. CDR3 DNA sequence: TGTGCCAGCAGCCCCGGAAGGGCCATAGGATACACCGGGGAGCTGTTTTTT. It encodes CASSPGRAIGYTGELFF.

This sequence joins TRBV5-1 and TRBJ2-2; D call uncertain. CDR3 length: 14 residues. Trimming cost V 0 bases and J 1 base, with 4 bases left between them. Germline V CDR1 and CDR2: SGHRS, YFSETQ. CDR3 in amino acids: CASSLGLNTGELFF. The CDR3 nucleotides read TGCGCCAGCAGCTTGGGTCTGAACACCGGGGAGCTGTTTTTT. Based on the CDR3 plus reference TRBV5-1 and TRBJ2-2, the full variable domain is KAGVTQTPRYLIKTRGQQVTLSCSPISGHRSVSWYQQTPGQGLQFLFEYFSETQRNKGNFPGRFSGRQFSNSRSEMNVSTLELGDSALYLCASSLGLNTGELFFGEGSRLTVL.

This chain connects TRBV14 to TRBJ1-5; maybe TRBD1 (6 bases). CDR3 length: 14 amino acids. The V gene's germline CDR1 is SGHDN and CDR2 FVKESK. V lost 1 base to trimming and J lost 5 bases, with 9 bases between them. The CDR3 sequence is CASSQGHRDQPQHF. The CDR3 DNA reads TGTGCCAGCAGCCAAGGTCACAGGGATCAGCCCCAGCATTTT. The complete variable domain, with remaining parts taken from reference TRBV14 and TRBJ1-5, reads EAGVTQFPSHSVIEKGQTVTLRCDPISGHDNLYWYRRVMGKEIKFLLHFVKESKQDESGMPNNRFLAERTGGTYSTLKVQPAELEDSGVYFCASSQGHRDQPQHFGDGTRLSIL.

The V and J genes are TRBV19 and TRBJ1-5; possible D gene TRBD1, 5 bases. This CDR3 has 14 residues. Germline assignment: CDR1 LNHDA and CDR2 SQIVND (reference sequence). The V gene lost 11 bases and the J gene lost 2 bases, with 16 bases spanning the gap. CDR3 residues: CALGTESGNQPQHF. In DNA, the CDR3 is TGTGCCCTTGGGACCGAGTCGGGCAATCAGCCCCAGCATTTT.

The chain links TRBV4-1 to TRBJ2-2, with D unclear. CDR1 is MGHRA, CDR2 YSYEKL, per germline. The CDR3 is 15 amino acids. The germline V and J ends were trimmed by 3 bases and 1 base, with 9 bases remaining between them. This CDR3 reads CASSHPGLNTGELFF. The CDR3 DNA sequence: TGCGCCAGCAGCCATCCCGGGTTGAACACCGGGGAGCTGTTTTTT.

J is TRBJ1-3 and V is TRBV5-1; 8 bases are a match to TRBD1. Germline CDR1 SGHRS, CDR2 YFSETQ. Losses at the gene ends were 2 bases for V and 0 bases for J; bases not matched to a gene: 4. The CDR3 contains 16 residues. The CDR3 spells CASSLDRGSSGNTIYF. CDR3 nucleotides: TGCGCCAGCAGCTTAGACAGGGGTAGCTCTGGAAACACCATATATTTT.

The V and J genes are TRBV5-1 and TRBJ1-2; the match to TRBD1 covers 7 bases. Per germline, CDR1 SGHRS and CDR2 YFSETQ. The CDR3 covers 14 residues. Unmatched junction bases numbered 9, after V lost 5 bases and J lost 5 bases. This CDR3 reads CASRAPGQWYGYTF. The CDR3 bases are TGCGCCAGCAGGGCTCCGGGACAGTGGTATGGCTACACCTTC.